Below, one TCR beta chain is given with its context. Antigen: not known. Via MiXCR, TCRdb re-called the reads, giving one row per CDR3 protein. The top ten clones hold roughly 50% of a sample with about 130,000 distinct CDR3 sequences, roughly 32% of them seen once. Germline V gene data show CDR1 as SQVTM and CDR2 as ANQGSEA. Trimming took 6 bases from V and 4 from J, leaving 18 bases between them. The length of the CDR3 is 15 residues. This record belongs to a study of T cell repertoires in cytomegalovirus infection. Study as a whole: Use of recently identified HLA-C-restricted and well-studied HLA-B-restricted CMV epitopes was part of the study.

V usage is TRBV29-1 and J usage is TRBJ2-2; possibly TRBD1 for D (6 bases). The TCR was taken from a human donor in good health (CMV status not recorded). Some clones in this sample may be carry-over from other donors' samples. The sequencing used CD8+ T cells from cultured PBMCs, collected from culture after CMV antigen stimulation. CDR3 nucleotide sequence: TGCAGCGTCTTTCTACAGGGAAGGGTCACCGGGGAGCTGTTTTTT. Its protein is CSVFLQGRVTGELFF.